Below are 5 T cell receptor beta chains sequenced from a single sample in a study of CD8 T cells in Susac syndrome. Random hexamers were used to reverse transcribe the RNA input (roughly 0.5 to 1 ug). Via MiXCR, TCRdb re-called the immunoSEQ multiplex PCR reads, giving one row per CDR3 protein. The repertoire includes under 200,000 distinct CDR3 sequences, roughly nine tenths of them detected once, and under 0.085% sits in the top ten. Sequencing was performed on CD4+ T cells from PBMCs. The origin of the receptors is a human donor in good health.

This chain links TRBV30 with TRBJ2-4; D not resolved. Germline V CDR1 and CDR2: GTSNPN, SVGIG (reference sequence). Trimming shortened V by 0 bases and J by 6 bases, and 6 bases separated the two germline ends. This CDR3 comprises 12 residues. The CDR3 loop is CAWSVSVNIQYF. For the CDR3, the DNA is TGTGCCTGGAGTGTATCCGTAAACATTCAGTACTTC. The full variable domain, in which reference TRBV30 and TRBJ2-4 provide the parts outside the CDR3, is SQTIHQWPATLVQPVGSPLSLECTVEGTSNPNLYWYRQAAGRGLQLLFYSVGIGQISSEVPQNLSASRPQDRQFILSSKKLLLSDSGFYLCAWSVSVNIQYFGAGTRLSVL.

The chain joins TRBV6-5 to TRBJ2-1; 11 positions match TRBD2. CDR3 size: 14 residues. The V gene end was trimmed by 8 bases and the J gene end by 6 bases; junction bases not matched to a gene: 6. Germline-derived CDR1 and CDR2 are MNHEY and SVGAGI. CDR3 in amino acids: CASGTGLAVNEQFF. Here the CDR3 DNA reads TGTGCCAGCGGGACGGGACTAGCGGTCAATGAGCAGTTCTTC.

V gene TRBV20-1 combines with J gene TRBJ2-3, with D perhaps assigned TRBD1 or TRBD2 (6 bases each). Germline loops: CDR1 DFQATT, CDR2 SNEGSKA (reference sequence). This CDR3 has 15 amino acids. Deletions cut 5 bases from V and 2 bases from J, with 17 bases between. CDR3 in amino acids: CSALGGSSFTDTQYF. Here the CDR3 DNA reads TGCAGTGCTCTAGGGGGGTCCTCCTTCACAGATACGCAGTATTTT.

This clonotype was seen only once. This chain connects TRBV7-2 to TRBJ1-2, with D unclear. CDR1 SGHTA and CDR2 FQGNSA come from the germline V gene. V was pared by 4 bases and J by 4 bases, with 16 bases between. The CDR3 has 15 residues. As DNA, the CDR3 is TGTGCCAGCAGCTCACCGTCCAGCCTCCTCTATGGCTACACCTTC. This sequence encodes CASSSPSSLLYGYTF.

This clonotype was observed once. The chain recombines TRBV5-1 with TRBJ1-1; D might be TRBD1 (5 bases). Germline loops: CDR1 SGHRS, CDR2 YFSETQ. CDR3 length: 16 amino acids. V lost 4 bases and J lost 4, with 20 bases in between. The DNA of the CDR3 is TGCGCCAGCAGCCGAGAGCCCGCTGGGGGTATCACTGAAGCTTTCTTT. This encodes CASSREPAGGITEAFF.